This entry lists 13 T cell receptor beta chains sequenced from one sample in a study of CD8+ T cells in alopecia areata. Extracted RNA was reverse transcribed into cDNA, the sequencing template. TCRdb's copy holds only in-frame clones and misses some; the assay was immunoSEQ multiplex PCR. There are 95,000 to 100,000 clones in the sample; roughly three fifths occur only once, and 15% to 19% lies in the top ten. Treatment specified: oral pan-JAK inhibitor, 5-10 mg twice daily. This material consisted of CD8+ T cells sorted from blood, taken at week 4, from a patient treated with tofacitinib. The receptors were gathered from a human donor with alopecia areata.

The J gene is TRBJ1-1, the V gene TRBV5-1, with D possibly being TRBD1 (5 bases). The V end was cut by 2 bases, the J end by 1 base, with 12 bases between. Germline CDR1 reads SGHRS; CDR2 reads YFSETQ. The CDR3 sequence is 15 residues long. The CDR3 reads CASSFRDLKNTEAFF. DNA for the CDR3: TGCGCCAGCAGCTTCCGGGACCTTAAGAACACTGAAGCTTTCTTT.

V usage is TRBV7-9 and J usage is TRBJ2-7; D may match TRBD1 or TRBD2 (5 bases each). From germline, CDR1 is SEHNR and CDR2 FQNEAQ (reference sequence). Trimming left V 5 bases short and J 4 bases short, with 18 bases between. CDR3 length equals 15 residues. CDR3 region: CASSHGTVLPYEQYF. The CDR3 DNA reads TGTGCCAGCAGCCACGGGACGGTACTCCCATACGAGCAGTACTTC. Looking up the rest from reference TRBV7-9 and TRBJ2-7 gives the full variable domain: DTGVSQNPRHKITKRGQNVTFRCDPISEHNRLYWYRQTLGQGPEFLTYFQNEAQLEKSRLLSDRFSAERPKGSFSTLEIQRTEQGDSAMYLCASSHGTVLPYEQYFGPGTRLTVT.

The V gene is TRBV27, the J gene TRBJ1-1; D is undetermined. The V end was cut by 2 bases, the J end by 1 base, with 8 bases between. Per germline, CDR1 MNHEY and CDR2 SMNVEV (reference sequence). The CDR3 sequence is 14 residues long. CDR3: CASSLIGKNTEAFF. The CDR3, as DNA: TGTGCCAGCAGTTTAATCGGCAAGAACACTGAAGCTTTCTTT.

The V gene is TRBV7-6, the J gene TRBJ1-1; no clear D. The CDR3 is made up of 14 amino acids. The germline V and J ends were trimmed by 0 bases and 2 bases, with 7 bases remaining between them. CDR1 and CDR2 (germline): SGHVS, FNYEAQ. Here the CDR3 reads CASSLAGYNTEAFF. The CDR3 nucleotides are TGTGCCAGCAGCTTAGCAGGGTACAACACTGAAGCTTTCTTT.

The chain couples TRBV27 to TRBJ1-3; no definite D call. Per the germline V gene, CDR1 is MNHEY and CDR2 is SMNVEV (reference sequence). CDR3 size: 13 residues. Trimming pared 2 bases from V and 0 bases from J, leaving 2 bases between. The CDR3 reads CASSLSSGNTIYF. The CDR3 DNA follows: TGTGCCAGCAGTTTAAGCTCTGGAAACACCATATATTTT.

The chain has TRBV27 and TRBJ2-1, with D uncertain. Germline V CDR1 and CDR2: MNHEY, SMNVEV (reference sequence). CDR3 size: 12 residues. V lost 10 bases and J 4 bases, leaving 11 bases between the germline ends. The CDR3 protein is CATGRSYNEQFF. DNA for the CDR3: TGTGCCACCGGACGGTCTTACAATGAGCAGTTCTTC.

The chain uses TRBV29-1 and TRBJ1-5; D call uncertain. The germline CDR1 and CDR2 sequences are SQVTM and ANQGSEA. The CDR3 totals 12 residues. This chain's CDR3 is CTGEASNQPQHF. CDR3 DNA: TGCACCGGGGAAGCGAGCAATCAGCCCCAGCATTTT. Based on the CDR3 plus reference TRBV29-1 and TRBJ1-5, the full variable domain is SAVISQKPSRDICQRGTSLTIQCQVDSQVTMMFWYRQQPGQSLTLIATANQGSEATYESGFVIDKFPISRPNLTFSTLTVSNMSPEDSSIYLCTGEASNQPQHFGDGTRLSIL.

V and J are TRBV15 and TRBJ2-3, with 7 bases aligning to TRBD1. The CDR3 is 14 residues long. Unmatched junction bases numbered 1, after V lost 1 base and J lost 3 bases. Germline V lookup: CDR1 LNHNV, CDR2 YYDKDF (reference sequence). The CDR3 is CATSRGQGTDTQYF. CDR3 in DNA: TGTGCCACCAGCAGAGGACAGGGAACAGATACGCAGTATTTT. The whole variable domain, remainder taken from reference TRBV15 and TRBJ2-3, is DAMVIQNPRYQVTQFGKPVTLSCSQTLNHNVMYWYQQKSSQAPKLLFHYYDKDFNNEADTPDNFQSRRPNTSFCFLDIRSPGLGDTAMYLCATSRGQGTDTQYFGPGTRLTVL.

The rearrangement uses TRBV7-2 and TRBJ1-2; D gene unclear. Trimming cost V 5 bases and J 2 bases, with 9 bases left between them. Germline loops: CDR1 SGHTA, CDR2 FQGNSA. The CDR3 is 13 residues long. The CDR3 is CASSPGQNYGYTF. CDR3 DNA: TGTGCCAGCAGCCCCGGGCAGAACTATGGCTACACCTTC.

This clone showed up just once. The chain employs TRBV7-9 and TRBJ1-2; possible D gene TRBD1, 5 bases. V was clipped by 2 bases and J by 3 bases, with 10 bases between them. CDR1 is SEHNR, CDR2 FQNEAQ, per germline (reference sequence). The CDR3 extends over 14 amino acids. In nucleotides, the CDR3 is TGTGCCAGCAGCTTATCTGGGGCAGACTATGGCTACACCTTC. Its translation is CASSLSGADYGYTF.

The chain employs TRBV10-3 and TRBJ1-5; D remains ambiguous. The CDR3 is 10 residues long. Germline CDR1 and CDR2: ENHRY and SYGVKD. V shed 7 bases and J shed 7 bases, with 5 bases lying between them. The CDR3 spells CAIKGQPQHF. The DNA of the CDR3 is TGTGCCATCAAGGGACAGCCCCAGCATTTT.

The chain employs TRBV4-1 and TRBJ1-2, with 7 bases lining up with TRBD1. From germline, CDR1 is MGHRA and CDR2 YSYEKL. The length of the CDR3 is 14 residues. V gave up 3 bases and J gave up 8 bases; unmatched junction bases: 9. The CDR3 is CASSHGGGGGGYTF. CDR3 in DNA: TGCGCCAGCAGCCACGGTGGAGGGGGCGGCGGCTACACCTTC.

This clone showed up just once. One end of the junction varies from germline; a read error may be responsible. This rearrangement joins TRBV29-1 to TRBJ2-5; a possible D gene is TRBD2 (5 bases). The CDR3 sequence is 13 residues long. Germline loops: CDR1 SQVTM, CDR2 ANQGSEA. The CDR3 nucleotides read TGCAGCGTTCCTAAAGCCATTGGACTCGGGGTACACTTC. This encodes CSVPKAIGLGVHF.